Listed below are T cell receptor beta chains from one sample, sequenced in a study of cytomegalovirus exposure and HLA in healthy donors. Sequencing was performed with immunoSEQ multiplex PCR; in TCRdb, only in-frame clones are kept and a portion is missing. Altogether hundreds of thousands of clones are present, around 85% being singletons, with the ten largest covering around 1.2%. The sequenced sample was PBMCs. The receptors come from a woman between 25 and 40 years old in good health and CMV-seropositive. The CDR3 runs from the conserved cysteine through the conserved F or W. The D gene is left open where the match is weak. Clone size is stated in some rows and not others, as once, few, many or a class when expanded.

cdr3_aa,cdr3_nt,cdr3_length,j_call,v_call,clone_size,d_call
CASSQIGGHEQYF,TGTGCCAGCAGCCAGATCGGAGGCCACGAGCAGTACTTC,13,TRBJ2-7,TRBV7-9,-,-
CASSQFRQRHQPQHF,TGCGCCAGCAGTCAATTCCGACAACGTCATCAGCCCCAGCATTTT,15,TRBJ1-5,TRBV23-1,-,-
CASSRETSGRADTQYF,TGTGCCAGCAGCCGCGAGACTAGCGGGAGGGCAGATACGCAGTATTTT,16,TRBJ2-3,TRBV4-2,-,TRBD2
CASSLAAGSYNEQFF,TGTGCCAGCAGCTTGGCAGCGGGGTCCTACAATGAGCAGTTCTTC,15,TRBJ2-1,TRBV7-2,-,TRBD2
CATSSWRGANEQYF,TGTGCCACCAGCAGCTGGCGAGGCGCGAACGAGCAGTACTTC,14,TRBJ2-7,TRBV15,few,-
CASSPGTVYEQYF,TGTGCCAGCAGTCCAGGGACAGTTTACGAGCAGTACTTC,13,TRBJ2-7,TRBV27,-,TRBD1
CASSRTGAGTEAFF,TGTGCCAGCAGCCGGACAGGGGCTGGGACTGAAGCTTTCTTT,14,TRBJ1-1,TRBV7-9,-,TRBD1
CASSVRGTRTSHEQYF,TGTGCCAGCAGCGTCCGGGGGACTCGAACCTCCCACGAGCAGTACTTC,16,TRBJ2-7,TRBV5-6,-,-
CASSPGGSGANVLTF,TGTGCCAGCAGCCCCGGGGGATCTGGGGCCAACGTCCTGACTTTC,15,TRBJ2-6,TRBV5-4,many,-
CASSVSGAWSYEQYF,TGTGCCAGTAGTGTAAGCGGTGCGTGGTCCTACGAGCAGTACTTC,15,TRBJ2-7,TRBV19,-,-
CASSPATGLVYSIQYF,TGCGCCAGCAGCCCCGCCACGGGACTAGTATATTCCATTCAGTACTTC,16,TRBJ2-4,TRBV5-1,-,TRBD2
CASSLGQGTLNTEAFF,TGTGCCAGCAGCTTGGGACAGGGGACTCTGAACACTGAAGCTTTCTTT,16,TRBJ1-1,TRBV5-4,-,TRBD1
CASSQTGSYEQYF,TGTGCCAGCAGCCAAACAGGCTCCTACGAGCAGTACTTC,13,TRBJ2-7,TRBV4-2,-,-
CASTPAGVHNEQFF,TGTGCCAGCACCCCAGCGGGAGTCCACAATGAGCAGTTCTTC,14,TRBJ2-1,TRBV27,-,TRBD2
CASSTRGAGELFF,TGTGCCAGCAGCACGCGGGGGGCCGGGGAGCTGTTTTTT,13,TRBJ2-2,TRBV7-3,-,TRBD2
CASSLRAGENYEQYF,TGCGCCAGCAGCCTCAGGGCGGGAGAAAACTACGAGCAGTACTTC,15,TRBJ2-7,TRBV5-1,-,TRBD2
CASSLSGRDTQYF,TGCGCCAGCAGCCTCAGCGGGAGGGACACGCAGTATTTT,13,TRBJ2-3,TRBV5-1,-,TRBD2
CASSLWGDSELNEQFF,TGCGCCAGCAGCTTATGGGGGGATTCAGAACTGAATGAGCAGTTCTTC,16,TRBJ2-1,TRBV5-1,-,-
CASRIIQRDNNEQFF,TGTGCCAGCAGAATTATACAACGGGACAACAATGAGCAGTTCTTC,15,TRBJ2-1,TRBV28,-,-
CASRHGTSGGNTIYF,TGTGCCAGCCGCCATGGGACATCCGGAGGAAACACCATATATTTT,15,TRBJ1-3,TRBV5-8,once,-
CASSAPGQHTGELFF,TGTGCCAGCAGCGCCCCGGGACAGCACACCGGGGAGCTGTTTTTT,15,TRBJ2-2,TRBV9,-,TRBD1
CASSLGSNTEAFF,TGTGCCAGCAGCCTCGGGTCGAACACTGAAGCTTTCTTT,13,TRBJ1-1,TRBV7-8,-,-
CASTRLADSYEQYF,TGCGCCAGCACTCGACTAGCGGACTCCTACGAGCAGTACTTC,14,TRBJ2-7,TRBV4-1,once,TRBD2
CASSEIRYEQFF,TGTGCCAGCAGTGAAATTAGATATGAGCAGTTCTTC,12,TRBJ2-1,TRBV6-1,-,-
CASSSRSPEGGYTF,TGTGCCAGTAGTTCACGGTCTCCTGAGGGCGGCTACACCTTC,14,TRBJ1-2,TRBV19,-,-
CASSIGLAGTGELFF,TGTGCCAGTAGTATTGGGCTAGCGGGCACTGGGGAGCTGTTTTTT,15,TRBJ2-2,TRBV19,once,TRBD2
CASSGSGIYEQYF,TGCGCCAGCTCGGGTAGCGGGATTTACGAGCAGTACTTC,13,TRBJ2-7,TRBV10-2,-,TRBD2
CASSYMGQGGETQYF,TGCGCCAGCAGCTACATGGGACAGGGGGGAGAGACCCAGTACTTC,15,TRBJ2-5,TRBV5-1,-,TRBD1
CASSLLAGGHYTGELFF,TGTGCCAGCAGCTTACTAGCGGGGGGACACTACACCGGGGAGCTGTTTTTT,17,TRBJ2-2,TRBV21-1,once,-
CASAIRGGELFF,TGTGCCAGTGCGATCCGGGGCGGGGAGCTGTTTTTT,12,TRBJ2-2,TRBV19,-,-
CASYRLFTEAFF,TGTGCCAGTTACAGGCTTTTCACTGAAGCTTTCTTT,12,TRBJ1-1,TRBV2,-,-
CSAERGYEQYF,TGCAGTGCAGAGCGGGGCTACGAGCAGTACTTC,11,TRBJ2-7,TRBV20-1,-,TRBD2
CASSLLPGSNQPQHF,TGTGCCAGCAGCTTATTGCCAGGTAGCAATCAGCCCCAGCATTTT,15,TRBJ1-5,TRBV7-8,-,-
CASSPLGKSVQDTQYF,TGTGCCAGCAGTCCCCTAGGAAAATCGGTCCAAGATACGCAGTATTTT,16,TRBJ2-3,TRBV28,-,-
CASSSLRGLQETQYF,TGTGCCAGCAGTTCCCTGCGGGGGCTCCAAGAGACCCAGTACTTC,15,TRBJ2-5,TRBV27,-,-
CAWNRVNTEAFF,TGTGCCTGGAATCGTGTGAACACTGAAGCTTTCTTT,12,TRBJ1-1,TRBV30,-,-
CASGRTGELFF,TGTGCCAGCGGCCGCACCGGGGAGCTGTTTTTT,11,TRBJ2-2,TRBV27,-,-
CASSLGTSGSAGELFF,TGTGCCAGCAGCCTCGGGACTAGCGGGAGCGCCGGGGAGCTGTTTTTT,16,TRBJ2-2,TRBV7-9,-,TRBD2
CASSLSQGSYEQYF,TGTGCCAGCAGTTTATCACAGGGTTCCTACGAGCAGTACTTC,14,TRBJ2-7,TRBV28,once,-
CASSPQGGIGEKLFF,TGTGCCAGCAGTCCCCAAGGGGGCATCGGCGAAAAACTGTTTTTT,15,TRBJ1-4,TRBV11-2,-,TRBD1
CASSLIGRLGFNEQFF,TGTGCCAGCAGCTTAATTGGGAGACTAGGTTTCAATGAGCAGTTCTTC,16,TRBJ2-1,TRBV7-8,-,-
CASSVEVAGDSYEQYF,TGTGCCAGCAGCGTAGAAGTAGCGGGAGATTCCTACGAGCAGTACTTC,16,TRBJ2-7,TRBV9,once,TRBD2
CASSLAEQDRGRYEQYF,TGTGCCAGCAGCTTAGCCGAACAGGACAGGGGCCGATACGAGCAGTACTTC,17,TRBJ2-7,TRBV7-6,-,TRBD1
CASSTGQQETQYF,TGTGCCAGCAGCACGGGACAGCAAGAGACCCAGTACTTC,13,TRBJ2-5,TRBV11-3,-,TRBD1
CASQGQWNTEAFF,TGCGCCAGCCAGGGACAGTGGAACACTGAAGCTTTCTTT,13,TRBJ1-1,TRBV5-1,-,TRBD1
CASSLLYGQAAYEQYF,TGTGCCAGCAGTTTGTTATACGGACAGGCGGCCTACGAGCAGTACTTC,16,TRBJ2-7,TRBV27,-,TRBD1
CASSPPGGSYEQYF,TGTGCCAGCTCACCACCGGGGGGATCCTACGAGCAGTACTTC,14,TRBJ2-7,TRBV18,-,-
CASSPDRVDYGYTF,TGTGCCAGCTCACCGGACAGGGTGGACTATGGCTACACCTTC,14,TRBJ1-2,TRBV18,-,TRBD1
CSVILLTGSRLNTEAFF,TGCAGCGTAATCCTCTTGACAGGGAGCCGCTTGAACACTGAAGCTTTCTTT,17,TRBJ1-1,TRBV29-1,-,TRBD1
CSVEDGREGYEQYF,TGCAGCGTTGAAGATGGGCGGGAGGGGTACGAGCAGTACTTC,14,TRBJ2-7,TRBV29-1,-,TRBD2